These 16 T cell receptor beta chains share one sample of origin, sequenced in a study of T cells in Graves' hyperthyroidism and ophthalmopathy. Amplification of TCR beta CDR3 regions was performed using RNA transcripts as template. The primer set for the first-round RT-PCR of the TCR CDR3 was HTBI. In TCRdb, the multiplex PCR reads were re-called with MiXCR into one record per CDR3 protein. The sample lists about 290,000 distinct CDR3 sequences; around a fifth were seen once. The sequenced sample consisted of blood. These receptors were taken from a man aged 45 to 65 with Graves' ophthalmopathy.

This clonotype was seen ten or more times. V is TRBV20-1 and J is TRBJ2-1; TRBD1 is a possible D gene (6 bases). The CDR3 sequence is 14 residues long. The germline CDR1 and CDR2 sequences are DFQATT and SNEGSKA (reference sequence). V was trimmed by 5 bases and J by 2 bases, leaving 13 bases between them. The CDR3, as DNA: TGCAGTGCTGGCGACAGGCGGACCTACAATGAGCAGTTCTTC. The encoded protein is CSAGDRRTYNEQFF.

The chain couples TRBV6-1 to TRBJ1-2, with D hard to call. The CDR3 totals 13 residues. Germline lookup yields CDR1 MNHNS and CDR2 SASEGT. Trimming left V 7 bases short and J 6 bases short, with 15 bases between. The CDR3: CASNGQVRDGYTF. In nucleotides, the CDR3 is TGTGCCAGCAACGGGCAGGTGAGGGATGGCTACACCTTC.

Only a few counts were recorded for this clonotype. This chain joins TRBV7-3 and TRBJ1-1, with TRBD1 matching 7 bases. The CDR3 is 16 amino acids. Germline CDR1 reads SGHTA; CDR2 reads FQGTGA. V trimming: 5 bases; J trimming: 0 bases; junction bases outside the gene matches: 9. In nucleotides, the CDR3 is TGTGCCAGCAGCCCCGACAGGGCCGCAGTGAACACTGAAGCTTTCTTT. Its translation: CASSPDRAAVNTEAFF.

This clonotype showed up many times. The chain uses TRBV7-8 and TRBJ1-1, with 7 bases identical to TRBD1. Germline V gives CDR1 SGHVS, CDR2 FQNEAQ. The junction had 7 bases not matched to a gene; V was cut back by 5 bases and J by 1 base. The CDR3 extends over 15 amino acids. The CDR3 nucleotides read TGTGCCAGCAGCGCTCGACGGACAGGGAACACTGAAGCTTTCTTT. Translated, it gives CASSARRTGNTEAFF.

This clonotype has ten or more counts. The chain links TRBV6-1 to TRBJ2-1, with 9 bases fitting TRBD1. The V and J ends lost 6 bases and 6 bases, in that order; junction bases with no gene match: 9. The germline gives CDR1 MNHNS, CDR2 SASEGT. CDR3 length: 15 residues. This chain's CDR3 is CASRADRGKVNEQFF. CDR3 nucleotide sequence: TGTGCCAGCAGGGCGGACAGGGGAAAAGTCAATGAGCAGTTCTTC.

This clonotype was counted ten times or more. The V gene is TRBV30, the J gene TRBJ1-1, with 7 nucleotides matching TRBD1. The CDR3 covers 17 residues. Germline V gene sequence: CDR1 GTSNPN, CDR2 SVGIG (reference sequence). V shed 0 bases, J shed 0 bases, and the junction held 10 bases outside the gene matches. The CDR3 is CAWSVRSYGTVNTEAFF. DNA of the CDR3: TGTGCCTGGAGTGTTCGGTCGTATGGGACAGTGAACACTGAAGCTTTCTTT.

This clonotype has just a few counts. Compared with germline, one end of the junction differs, possibly owing to a read error. The V call is TRBV7-7, the J call TRBJ2-7, with 8 bases lining up with TRBD2. Germline values: CDR1 SSHAT, CDR2 FNYEAQ (reference sequence). The CDR3 consists of 14 residues. The CDR3 nucleotides are TGTGCTAGCAGCTTAGCGGGGCGGCCGTACGAGCAGTACTTC. As protein: CASSLAGRPYEQYF.

This chain connects TRBV11-2 to TRBJ2-7; D might be TRBD2 (5 bases). The CDR3 has 16 residues. Germline CDR1 and CDR2: SGHAT and FQNNGV. V gave up 2 bases and J gave up 2 bases, with 16 bases separating them. CDR3 loop: CASSLSNLAATYEQYF. DNA of the CDR3: TGTGCCAGCAGCTTATCTAACCTAGCAGCGACCTACGAGCAGTACTTC.

Concerning this clonotype: Since a much larger clone is just one base distant, this may be a read error. This chain links TRBV15 with TRBJ1-1; 8 nucleotides agree with TRBD1. The CDR3 contains 14 residues. CDR1 LNHNV and CDR2 YYDKDF come from the germline V gene (reference sequence). J lost 5 bases, V lost 6 bases, and 8 bases had no gene match. CDR3 DNA sequence: TGTGCCACCAGTGGCGGACAGGGTGGAACTGAAGCTTTCTTT. This gives the protein CATSGGQGGTEAFF.

This chain connects TRBV9 to TRBJ2-7; a weak D match, TRBD1 (6 bases). The CDR3 is 15 amino acids. The ends were cut back, 4 bases at V and 0 bases at J, with 14 bases in the middle. Looked up from germline, CDR1 is SGDLS and CDR2 is YYNGEE. The CDR3 DNA is TGTGCCAGCAGCTCCAGACAGGAAAGCTCCTACGAGCAGTACTTC. It yields the protein CASSSRQESSYEQYF. Drawing the rest from reference TRBV9 and TRBJ2-7, the complete variable domain is DSGVTQTPKHLITATGQRVTLRCSPRSGDLSVYWYQQSLDQGLQFLIQYYNGEERAKGNILERFSAQQFPDLHSELNLSSLELGDSALYFCASSSRQESSYEQYFGPGTRLTVT.

This clonotype was found many times. This chain uses TRBV27 with TRBJ1-2; 7 bases align to TRBD1. Germline V CDR1 and CDR2: MNHEY, SMNVEV (reference sequence). The CDR3 is 15 residues long. J was trimmed by 6 bases and V by 5 bases; bases with no gene match: 12. The CDR3 bases are TGTGCCAGCAGTCCAGAACCGGACAGGTTGAATGGCTACACCTTC. This codes for CASSPEPDRLNGYTF.

V and J are TRBV6-1 and TRBJ2-7; D is possibly TRBD2 (6 bases). Germline values: CDR1 MNHNS, CDR2 SASEGT. V lost 4 bases, J lost 0 bases, and 13 bases lay in between. CDR3 size: 15 residues. CDR3 coding DNA: TGTGCCAGCAGTGCCCGGGACGGGGGCTCCTACGAGCAGTACTTC. Protein sequence: CASSARDGGSYEQYF.

This clonotype was counted ten times or more. This CDR3 reads CASITTGDAGELFF. CDR3 nucleotides: TGTGCCAGCATAACGACAGGGGACGCCGGGGAGCTGTTTTTT. The chain links TRBV12-3 or TRBV12-4 to TRBJ2-2; 8 nucleotides match TRBD1. Trimming took 7 bases from V and 6 from J; bases not matched to a gene: 7. This CDR3 is 14 amino acids long.

This clonotype was detected ten times or more. J is TRBJ2-3 and V is TRBV18; 7 nucleotides align to TRBD2. V gave up 0 bases and J gave up 4 bases; unmatched junction bases: 10. The CDR3 consists of 17 residues. CDR1 is KGHSH, CDR2 LQKENI, per germline. DNA of the CDR3: TGTGCCAGCTCACCACCGATCTCCGCGGGAGTCGCAGATACGCAGTATTTT. This codes for CASSPPISAGVADTQYF.

This clonotype occurred many times. The rearrangement links TRBV2 to TRBJ2-3; D ambiguous. The germline gives CDR1 SNHLY, CDR2 FYNNEI. V dropped 8 bases and J dropped 2 bases, with 8 bases sitting between them. This CDR3 is 12 amino acids long. The chain's CDR3 is CASQDHTDTQYF. DNA for the CDR3: TGTGCCAGCCAGGACCACACAGATACGCAGTATTTT.

This clonotype turned up a few times. The chain employs TRBV25-1 and TRBJ1-6, with a weak D call TRBD1 (5 bases). Germline V gives CDR1 MGHDK, CDR2 SYGVNS. V was trimmed by 9 bases and J by 4 bases, leaving 13 bases between them. The CDR3 is made up of 14 amino acids. CDR3 region: CASNPGGYNSPLHF. CDR3 coding DNA: TGTGCCAGTAACCCGGGGGGTTATAATTCACCCCTCCACTTT.